This note documents a single T cell receptor beta chain sequence. Its antigen is currently unknown. The data were obtained in a study of post-analysis software for immune sequencing data. Study-wide background: The patients showed relapsing-remitting, secondary progressive and progressive-relapsing multiple sclerosis courses. General observations from the study: Comparison with controls showed significantly lower normalized Chao1 diversity in multiple sclerosis patients. With F measure, samples from one preparation batch clustered together strongly. Patients used several TRBV segments, including TRBV5-6, TRBV5-1 and TRBV20-1, more often than controls.

In germline, CDR1 is SNHLY, CDR2 FYNNEI. This CDR3 contains 11 residues. Trimming took 4 bases from V and 7 from J, leaving 7 bases between them. Unique molecular identifiers had been added to the TCR beta cDNA libraries. Each sample of about 1 to 10 million input T cells yielded around 500,000 cDNA molecules, so each molecule approximated one T cell. TCRdb re-called the PCR reads with MiXCR, one entry per CDR3 protein. The sample lists roughly 650,000 distinct CDR3 sequences; around 64% were seen once. Sequences were obtained from blood. The sequence was obtained from a girl aged 2 to 9 with multiple sclerosis. This rearrangement joins TRBV2 to TRBJ1-2; D is ambiguous. For the CDR3, the DNA is TGTGCCAGCAGTGCGGAGGCTGGCTACACCTTC. Translation gives CASSAEAGYTF.